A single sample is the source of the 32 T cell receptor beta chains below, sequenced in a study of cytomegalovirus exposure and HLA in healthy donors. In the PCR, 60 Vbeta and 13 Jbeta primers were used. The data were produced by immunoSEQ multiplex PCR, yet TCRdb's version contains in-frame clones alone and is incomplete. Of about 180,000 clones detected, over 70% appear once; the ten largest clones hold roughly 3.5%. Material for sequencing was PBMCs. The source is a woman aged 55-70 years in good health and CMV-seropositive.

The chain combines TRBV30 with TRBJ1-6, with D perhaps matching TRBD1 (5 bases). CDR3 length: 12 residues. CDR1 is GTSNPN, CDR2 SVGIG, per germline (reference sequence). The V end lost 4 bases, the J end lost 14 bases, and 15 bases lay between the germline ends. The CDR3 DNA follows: TGTGCCTGGATGGCTGCTGTAGGGGCCCTCCACTTT. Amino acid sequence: CAWMAAVGALHF.

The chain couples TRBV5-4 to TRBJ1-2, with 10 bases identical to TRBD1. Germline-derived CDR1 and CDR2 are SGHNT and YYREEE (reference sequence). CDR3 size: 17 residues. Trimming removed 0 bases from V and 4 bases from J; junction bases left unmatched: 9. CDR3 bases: TGTGCCAGCAGCTTGGTTCCGGGACAGGGGATCCTCTATGGCTACACCTTC. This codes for CASSLVPGQGILYGYTF.

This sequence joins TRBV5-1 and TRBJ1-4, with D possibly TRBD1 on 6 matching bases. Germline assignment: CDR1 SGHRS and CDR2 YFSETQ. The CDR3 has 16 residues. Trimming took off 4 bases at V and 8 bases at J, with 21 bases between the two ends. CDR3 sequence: CASSVPTGEVGEKLFF. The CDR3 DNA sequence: TGCGCCAGCAGCGTGCCGACAGGCGAGGTTGGGGAAAAACTGTTTTTT.

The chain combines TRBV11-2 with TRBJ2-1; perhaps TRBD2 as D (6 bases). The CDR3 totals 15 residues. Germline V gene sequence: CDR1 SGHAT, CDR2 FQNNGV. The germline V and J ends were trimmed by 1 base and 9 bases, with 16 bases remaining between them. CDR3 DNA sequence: TGTGCCAGCAGCTTAGGGGGGGTAGACGCCGGTGAGCAGTTCTTC. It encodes CASSLGGVDAGEQFF.

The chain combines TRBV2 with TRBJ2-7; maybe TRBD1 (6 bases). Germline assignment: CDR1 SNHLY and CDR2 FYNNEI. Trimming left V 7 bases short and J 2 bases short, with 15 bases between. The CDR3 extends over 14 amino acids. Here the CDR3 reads CASISPTGPYEQYF. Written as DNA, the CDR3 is TGTGCCAGCATCTCTCCCACAGGGCCCTACGAGCAGTACTTC.

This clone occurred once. CDR3 sequence reads: CASSQRGPDTQYF. The DNA for the CDR3 is TGTGCCAGCAGCCAGAGAGGTCCGGATACGCAGTATTTT. The chain combines TRBV9 with TRBJ2-3; D is unclear. Germline assignment: CDR1 SGDLS and CDR2 YYNGEE. This CDR3 is 13 amino acids long. V was pared by 4 bases and J by 6 bases, with 12 bases between.

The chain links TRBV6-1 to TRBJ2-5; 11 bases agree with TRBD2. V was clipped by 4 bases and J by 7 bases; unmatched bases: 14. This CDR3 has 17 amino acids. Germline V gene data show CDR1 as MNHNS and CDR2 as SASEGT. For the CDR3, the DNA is TGTGCCAGCAGTGTTTCAACTAGCGGGAGATATGAGGGGACCCAGTACTTC. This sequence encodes CASSVSTSGRYEGTQYF.

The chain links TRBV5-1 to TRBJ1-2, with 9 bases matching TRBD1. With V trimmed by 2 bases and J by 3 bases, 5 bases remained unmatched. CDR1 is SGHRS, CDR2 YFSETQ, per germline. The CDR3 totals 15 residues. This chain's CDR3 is CASSFGTGIDYGYTF. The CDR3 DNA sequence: TGCGCCAGCAGCTTCGGGACAGGGATTGACTATGGCTACACCTTC. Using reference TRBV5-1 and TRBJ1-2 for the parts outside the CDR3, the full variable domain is KAGVTQTPRYLIKTRGQQVTLSCSPISGHRSVSWYQQTPGQGLQFLFEYFSETQRNKGNFPGRFSGRQFSNSRSEMNVSTLELGDSALYLCASSFGTGIDYGYTFGSGTRLTVV.

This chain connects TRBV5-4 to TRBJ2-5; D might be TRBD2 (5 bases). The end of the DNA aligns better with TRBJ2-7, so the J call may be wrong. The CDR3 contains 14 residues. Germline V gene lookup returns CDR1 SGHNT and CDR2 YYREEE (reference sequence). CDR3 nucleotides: TGTGCCAGCAGCTTGGTTGGCGGGCTGAGCGAGCAGTACTTC. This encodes CASSLVGGLSEQYF.

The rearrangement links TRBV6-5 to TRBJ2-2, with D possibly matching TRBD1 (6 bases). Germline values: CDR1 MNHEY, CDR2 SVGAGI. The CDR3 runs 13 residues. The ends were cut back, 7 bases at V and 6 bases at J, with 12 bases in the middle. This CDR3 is CASTRQVAGELFF. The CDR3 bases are TGTGCCAGCACCCGACAGGTGGCCGGGGAGCTGTTTTTT.

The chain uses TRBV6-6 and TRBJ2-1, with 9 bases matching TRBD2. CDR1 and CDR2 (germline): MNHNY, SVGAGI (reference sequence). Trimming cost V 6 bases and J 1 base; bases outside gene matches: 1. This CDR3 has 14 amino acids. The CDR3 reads CASRLAGSYNEQFF. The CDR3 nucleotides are TGTGCCAGCAGGCTAGCGGGGTCCTACAATGAGCAGTTCTTC.

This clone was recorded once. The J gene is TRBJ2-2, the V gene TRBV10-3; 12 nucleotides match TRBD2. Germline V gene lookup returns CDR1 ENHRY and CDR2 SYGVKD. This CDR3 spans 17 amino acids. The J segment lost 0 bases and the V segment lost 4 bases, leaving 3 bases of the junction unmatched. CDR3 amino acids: CAISGTSGAANTGELFF. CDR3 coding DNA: TGTGCCATCAGTGGGACTAGCGGGGCCGCGAACACCGGGGAGCTGTTTTTT.

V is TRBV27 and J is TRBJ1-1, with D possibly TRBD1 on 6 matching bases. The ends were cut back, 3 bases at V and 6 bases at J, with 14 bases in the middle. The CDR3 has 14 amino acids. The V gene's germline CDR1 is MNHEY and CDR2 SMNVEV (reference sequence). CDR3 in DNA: TGTGCCAGCAGTTTGAGGGGGTCCGGCGCTGAAGCTTTCTTT. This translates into CASSLRGSGAEAFF.

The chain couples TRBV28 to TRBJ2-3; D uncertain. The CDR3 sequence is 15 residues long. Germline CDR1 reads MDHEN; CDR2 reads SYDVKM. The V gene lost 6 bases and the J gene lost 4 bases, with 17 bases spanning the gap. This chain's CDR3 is CASRTEPGSSDTQYF. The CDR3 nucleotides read TGTGCCAGCAGGACGGAACCCGGGTCCTCAGATACGCAGTATTTT.

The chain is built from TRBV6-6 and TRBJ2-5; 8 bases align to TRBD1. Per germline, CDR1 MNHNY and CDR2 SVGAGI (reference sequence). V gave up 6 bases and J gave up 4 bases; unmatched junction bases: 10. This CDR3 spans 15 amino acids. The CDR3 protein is CASRETGAPSETQYF. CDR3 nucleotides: TGTGCCAGCAGAGAGACAGGGGCTCCTTCAGAGACCCAGTACTTC.

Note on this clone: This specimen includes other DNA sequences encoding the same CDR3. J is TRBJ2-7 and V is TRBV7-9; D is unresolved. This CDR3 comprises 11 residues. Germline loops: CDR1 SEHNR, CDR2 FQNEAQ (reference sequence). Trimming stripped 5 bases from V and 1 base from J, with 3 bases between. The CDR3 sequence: CASSPSYEQYF. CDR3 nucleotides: TGTGCCAGCAGCCCGTCCTACGAGCAGTACTTC.

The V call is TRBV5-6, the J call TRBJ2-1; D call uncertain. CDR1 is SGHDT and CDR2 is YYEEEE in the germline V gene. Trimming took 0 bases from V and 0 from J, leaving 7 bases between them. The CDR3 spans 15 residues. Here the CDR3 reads CASSLVRGSYNEQFF. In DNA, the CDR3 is TGTGCCAGCAGCTTGGTCCGCGGCTCCTACAATGAGCAGTTCTTC.

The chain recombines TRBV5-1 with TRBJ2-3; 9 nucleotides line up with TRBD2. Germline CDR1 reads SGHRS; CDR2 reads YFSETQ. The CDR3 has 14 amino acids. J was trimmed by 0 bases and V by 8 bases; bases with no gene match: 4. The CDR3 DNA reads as TGCGCCAGTCGACTAGCGGATAGCACAGATACGCAGTATTTT. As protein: CASRLADSTDTQYF.

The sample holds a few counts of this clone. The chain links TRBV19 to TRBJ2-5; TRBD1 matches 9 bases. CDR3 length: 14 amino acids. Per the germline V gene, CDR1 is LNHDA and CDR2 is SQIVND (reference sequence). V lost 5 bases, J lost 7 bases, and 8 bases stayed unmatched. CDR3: CASSAAGTGLTQYF. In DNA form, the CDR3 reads TGTGCCAGTAGTGCCGCCGGGACAGGGTTGACCCAGTACTTC. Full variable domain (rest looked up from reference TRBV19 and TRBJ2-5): DGGITQSPKYLFRKEGQNVTLSCEQNLNHDAMYWYRQDPGQGLRLIYYSQIVNDFQKGDIAEGYSVSREKKESFPLTVTSAQKNPTAFYLCASSAAGTGLTQYFGPGTRLLVL.

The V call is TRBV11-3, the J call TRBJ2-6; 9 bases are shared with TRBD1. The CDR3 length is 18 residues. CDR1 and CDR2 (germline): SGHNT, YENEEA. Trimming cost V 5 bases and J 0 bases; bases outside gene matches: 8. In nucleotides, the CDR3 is TGTGCCAGCAGCGCATCCGGGACAGGGTACTCTGGGGCCAACGTCCTGACTTTC. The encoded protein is CASSASGTGYSGANVLTF.

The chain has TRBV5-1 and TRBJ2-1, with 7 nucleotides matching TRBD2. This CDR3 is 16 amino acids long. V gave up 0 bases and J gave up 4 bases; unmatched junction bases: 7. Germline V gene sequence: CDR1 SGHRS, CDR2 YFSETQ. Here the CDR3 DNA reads TGCGCCAGCAGCTTGGATGGCGGGAGACAATACAATGAGCAGTTCTTC. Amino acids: CASSLDGGRQYNEQFF.

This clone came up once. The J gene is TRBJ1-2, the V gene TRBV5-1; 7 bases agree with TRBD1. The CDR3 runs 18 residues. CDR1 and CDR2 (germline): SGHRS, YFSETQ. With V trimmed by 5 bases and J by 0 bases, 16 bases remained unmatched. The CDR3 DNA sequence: TGCGCCAGCAGGGCCTTGTCTTCCAGGGGGGAGACTAACTATGGCTACACCTTC. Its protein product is CASRALSSRGETNYGYTF.

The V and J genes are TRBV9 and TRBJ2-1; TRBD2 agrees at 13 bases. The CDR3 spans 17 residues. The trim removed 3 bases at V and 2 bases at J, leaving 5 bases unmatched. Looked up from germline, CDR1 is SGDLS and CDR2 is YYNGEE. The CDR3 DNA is TGTGCCAGCAGCGCAATGGGACTAGCGGGGACCTACAATGAGCAGTTCTTC. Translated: CASSAMGLAGTYNEQFF.

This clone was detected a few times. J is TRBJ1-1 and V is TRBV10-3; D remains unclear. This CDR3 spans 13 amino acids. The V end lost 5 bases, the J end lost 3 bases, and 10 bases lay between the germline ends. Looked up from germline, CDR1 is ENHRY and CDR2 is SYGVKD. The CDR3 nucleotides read TGTGCCATCAGTCCTCGGTTAGACACTGAAGCTTTCTTT. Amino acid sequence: CAISPRLDTEAFF.

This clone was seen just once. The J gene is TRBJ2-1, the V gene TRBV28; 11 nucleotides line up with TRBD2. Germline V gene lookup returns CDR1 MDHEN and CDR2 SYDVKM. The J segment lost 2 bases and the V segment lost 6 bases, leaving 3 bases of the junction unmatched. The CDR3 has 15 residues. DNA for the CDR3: TGTGCCAGCAGCCTTAGCGGGAGGGCCTACAATGAGCAGTTCTTC. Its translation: CASSLSGRAYNEQFF.

The CDR3 spells CAPPPGQGASNTEAFF. DNA for the CDR3: TGTGCCCCCCCTCCGGGACAGGGAGCCTCGAACACTGAAGCTTTCTTT. V is TRBV9 and J is TRBJ1-1; 9 bases match TRBD1. Germline V gene lookup returns CDR1 SGDLS and CDR2 YYNGEE. This CDR3 contains 16 residues. The J segment lost 1 base and the V segment lost 10 bases, leaving 14 bases of the junction unmatched.

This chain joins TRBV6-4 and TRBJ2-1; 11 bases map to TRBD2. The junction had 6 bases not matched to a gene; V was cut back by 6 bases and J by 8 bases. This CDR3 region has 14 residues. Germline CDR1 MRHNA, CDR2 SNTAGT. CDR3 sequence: CASRNSGRGDEQFF. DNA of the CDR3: TGTGCCAGCAGGAATAGCGGGAGGGGAGATGAGCAGTTCTTC.

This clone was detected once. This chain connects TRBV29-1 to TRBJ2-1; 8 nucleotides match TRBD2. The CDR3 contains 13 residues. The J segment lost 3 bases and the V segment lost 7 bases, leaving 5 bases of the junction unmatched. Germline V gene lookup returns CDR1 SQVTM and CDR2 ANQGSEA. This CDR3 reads CSAGGLVYNEQFF. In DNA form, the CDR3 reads TGCAGCGCCGGGGGACTAGTCTACAATGAGCAGTTCTTC.

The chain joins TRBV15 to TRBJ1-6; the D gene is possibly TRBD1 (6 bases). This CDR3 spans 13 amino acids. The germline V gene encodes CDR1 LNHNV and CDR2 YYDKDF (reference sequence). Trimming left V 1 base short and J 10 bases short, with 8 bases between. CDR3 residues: CATSRAQGSPLHF. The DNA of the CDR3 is TGTGCCACCAGCAGAGCACAGGGCTCACCCCTCCACTTT.

CDR3 in amino acids: CASSLGVGLAGTDTQYF. Written as DNA, the CDR3 is TGTGCCAGCAGCTTAGGGGTGGGACTAGCGGGCACAGATACGCAGTATTTT. V is TRBV7-2 and J is TRBJ2-3, with 11 bases that match TRBD2. Germline V gene data show CDR1 as SGHTA and CDR2 as FQGNSA. V was pared by 1 base and J by 1 base, with 4 bases of the junction left unmatched. The CDR3 loop spans 17 amino acids.

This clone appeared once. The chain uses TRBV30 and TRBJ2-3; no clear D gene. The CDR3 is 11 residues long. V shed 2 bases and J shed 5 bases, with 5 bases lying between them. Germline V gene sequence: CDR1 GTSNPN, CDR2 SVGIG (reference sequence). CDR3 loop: CAWSSGDTQYF. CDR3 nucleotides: TGTGCCTGGAGTTCCGGAGATACGCAGTATTTT.

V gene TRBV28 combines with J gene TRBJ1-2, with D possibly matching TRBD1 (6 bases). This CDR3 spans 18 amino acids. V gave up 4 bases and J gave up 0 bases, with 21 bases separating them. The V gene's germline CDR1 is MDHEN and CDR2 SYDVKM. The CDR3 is CASSSPEGGGPTNYGYTF. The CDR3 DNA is TGTGCCAGCAGTTCACCCGAAGGGGGGGGCCCTACTAACTATGGCTACACCTTC.